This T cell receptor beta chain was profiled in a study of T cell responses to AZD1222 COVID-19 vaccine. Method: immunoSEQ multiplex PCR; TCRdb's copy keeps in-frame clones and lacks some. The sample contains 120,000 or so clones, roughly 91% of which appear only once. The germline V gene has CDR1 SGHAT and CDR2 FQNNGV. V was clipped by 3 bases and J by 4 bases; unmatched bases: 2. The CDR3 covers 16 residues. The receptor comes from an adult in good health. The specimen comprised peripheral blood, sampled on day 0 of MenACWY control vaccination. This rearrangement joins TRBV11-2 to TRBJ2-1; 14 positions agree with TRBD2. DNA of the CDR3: TGTGCCAGCAGCTTGGGACTAGCGGGGGCGTACAATGAGCAGTTCTTC. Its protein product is CASSLGLAGAYNEQFF.